This entry describes one TCR beta chain. Its antigen is unknown. Time point indicated: week 23, last vaccination. It was 300 ug of mutant IDH1 20-mer peptide that made up each vaccine dose, given with topical imiquimod. Sequencing used immunoSEQ multiplex PCR; TCRdb keeps in-frame clones, though not all of them. The sample holds approximately 67,000 clones; about 87% are singletons and the top ten take about 14%. This entry is derived from a study of a mutant IDH1 vaccine in newly diagnosed glioma. The wider study: Patients were pretreated with radiotherapy, temozolomide, or both, mostly both.

The V gene's germline CDR1 is MNHEY and CDR2 SMNVEV (reference sequence). Trimming removed 8 bases at V and 7 bases at J, with 15 bases between. The CDR3 length is 14 residues. Specimen: PBMCs, collected from a glioma patient whose treatment included an IDH1 peptide vaccine. This TCR was sampled from a man younger than 30 with glioma. The chain employs TRBV27 and TRBJ1-6; TRBD1 might be the D (5 bases). CDR3 nucleotides: TGTGCCAGCCACCCCAGGGCAGGAAATTCACCCCTCCACTTT. Its translation is CASHPRAGNSPLHF.